This T cell receptor beta chain came from a study of shared clonotypes between healthy human individuals. Findings and caveats of the study: The study sampled only blood, and tissue repertoires likely differ.

Produced via immunoSEQ multiplex PCR; TCRdb's table is partial and in-frame only. The sample consists of 640,000 or so clones, about three quarters of them appearing once. Turning to this clone: Its antigen is still unknown.

This TCR was sampled from a young woman in good health. Sequences were obtained from memory CD4+ T cells sorted from blood. Sample subset: CD45RA-negative fraction.

CDR3 bases: TGTGCCAGCTCCCGAACAGGGGGCGCAGGAGCTAACTATGGCTACACCTTC. It translates to CASSRTGGAGANYGYTF. This chain connects TRBV18 to TRBJ1-2; 9 nucleotides agree with TRBD1. The J segment lost 0 bases and the V segment lost 6 bases, leaving 11 bases of the junction unmatched. The CDR3 has 17 amino acids. Germline loops: CDR1 KGHSH, CDR2 LQKENI.